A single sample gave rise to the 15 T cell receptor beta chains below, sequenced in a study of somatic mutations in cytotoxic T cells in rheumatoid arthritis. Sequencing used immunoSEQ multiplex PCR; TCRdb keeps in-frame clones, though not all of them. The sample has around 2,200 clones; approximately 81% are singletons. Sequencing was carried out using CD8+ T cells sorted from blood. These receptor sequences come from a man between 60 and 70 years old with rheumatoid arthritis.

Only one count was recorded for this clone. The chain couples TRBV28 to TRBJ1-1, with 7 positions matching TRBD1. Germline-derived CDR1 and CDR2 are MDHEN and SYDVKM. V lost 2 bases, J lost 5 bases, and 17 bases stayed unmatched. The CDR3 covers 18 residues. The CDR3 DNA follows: TGTGCCAGCAGTTTACCAACAGGGGTGGTAGTGGACCGGACTGAAGCTTTCTTT. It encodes CASSLPTGVVVDRTEAFF.

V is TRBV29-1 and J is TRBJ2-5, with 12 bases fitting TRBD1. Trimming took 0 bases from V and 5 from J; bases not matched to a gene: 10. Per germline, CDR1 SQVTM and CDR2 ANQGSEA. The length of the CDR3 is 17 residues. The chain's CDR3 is CSVEDPSGQGAWETQYF. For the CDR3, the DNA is TGCAGCGTTGAAGATCCGTCGGGACAGGGGGCTTGGGAGACCCAGTACTTC.

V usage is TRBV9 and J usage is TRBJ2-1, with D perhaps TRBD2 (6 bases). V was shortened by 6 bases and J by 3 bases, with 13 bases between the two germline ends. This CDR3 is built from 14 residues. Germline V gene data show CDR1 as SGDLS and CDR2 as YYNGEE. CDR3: CASNAGTVYNEQFF. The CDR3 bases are TGTGCCAGCAACGCCGGGACTGTCTACAATGAGCAGTTCTTC.

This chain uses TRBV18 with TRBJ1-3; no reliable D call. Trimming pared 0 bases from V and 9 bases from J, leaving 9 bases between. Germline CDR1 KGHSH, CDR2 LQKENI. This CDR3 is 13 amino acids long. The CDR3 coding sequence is TGTGCCAGCTCACCACCGAGGGTCGGCACCATATATTTT. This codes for CASSPPRVGTIYF.

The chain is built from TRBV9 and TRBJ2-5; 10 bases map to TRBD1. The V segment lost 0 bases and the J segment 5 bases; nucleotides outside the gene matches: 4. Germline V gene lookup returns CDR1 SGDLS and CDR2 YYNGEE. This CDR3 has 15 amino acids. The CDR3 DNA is TGTGCCAGCAGCGTAGTTGGGACAGGGGCCGAGACCCAGTACTTC. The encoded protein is CASSVVGTGAETQYF.

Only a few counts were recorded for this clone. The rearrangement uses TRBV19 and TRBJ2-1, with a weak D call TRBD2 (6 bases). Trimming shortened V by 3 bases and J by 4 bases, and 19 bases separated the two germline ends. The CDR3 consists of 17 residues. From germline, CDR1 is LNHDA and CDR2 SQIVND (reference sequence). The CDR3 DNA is TGTGCCAGTAGTATCCCCCTTCTAGCGCCGGAGTACAATGAGCAGTTCTTC. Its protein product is CASSIPLLAPEYNEQFF.

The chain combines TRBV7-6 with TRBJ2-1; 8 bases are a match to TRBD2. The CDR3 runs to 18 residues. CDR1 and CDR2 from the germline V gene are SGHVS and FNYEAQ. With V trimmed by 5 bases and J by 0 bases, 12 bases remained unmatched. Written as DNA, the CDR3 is TGTGCCAGCAGCCGAAACCCGGGAGGGACAAGCTCCTACAATGAGCAGTTCTTC. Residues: CASSRNPGGTSSYNEQFF.

CDR3: CASSPYGATNEKLFF. The CDR3 bases are TGTGCCAGCAGCCCGTACGGTGCAACTAATGAAAAACTGTTTTTT. The rearrangement uses TRBV5-8 and TRBJ1-4; the D is unclear. CDR3 length: 15 residues. V was pared by 4 bases and J by 0 bases, with 10 bases between. In germline, CDR1 is SGHTS, CDR2 YDEGEE.

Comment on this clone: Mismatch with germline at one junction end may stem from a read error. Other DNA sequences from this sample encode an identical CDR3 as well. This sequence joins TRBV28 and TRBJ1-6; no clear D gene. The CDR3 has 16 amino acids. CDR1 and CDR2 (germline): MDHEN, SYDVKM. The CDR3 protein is CASSLFTVSYNSPLHF. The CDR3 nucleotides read TGTGCCAGCAGTTTGTTCACAGTCTCCTATAATTCCCCCCTCCACTTT.

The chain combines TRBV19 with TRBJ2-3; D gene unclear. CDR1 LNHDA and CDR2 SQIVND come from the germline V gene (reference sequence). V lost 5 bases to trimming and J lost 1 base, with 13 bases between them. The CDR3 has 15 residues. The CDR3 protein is CASSLYPGGTDTQYF. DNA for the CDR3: TGTGCCAGTAGTCTTTACCCCGGAGGCACAGATACGCAGTATTTT. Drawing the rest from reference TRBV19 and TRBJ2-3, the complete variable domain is DGGITQSPKYLFRKEGQNVTLSCEQNLNHDAMYWYRQDPGQGLRLIYYSQIVNDFQKGDIAEGYSVSREKKESFPLTVTSAQKNPTAFYLCASSLYPGGTDTQYFGPGTRLTVL.

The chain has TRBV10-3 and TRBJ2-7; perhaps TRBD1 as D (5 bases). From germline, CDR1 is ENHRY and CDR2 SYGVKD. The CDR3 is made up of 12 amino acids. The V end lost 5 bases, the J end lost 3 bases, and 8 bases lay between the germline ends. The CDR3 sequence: CAISWTNYEQYF. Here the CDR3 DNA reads TGTGCCATCAGTTGGACAAACTACGAGCAGTACTTC.

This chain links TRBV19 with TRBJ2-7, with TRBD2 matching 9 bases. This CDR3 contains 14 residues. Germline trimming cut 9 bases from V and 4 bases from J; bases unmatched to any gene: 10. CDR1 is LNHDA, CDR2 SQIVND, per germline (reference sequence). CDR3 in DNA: TGTGCCAGCTCAGCGGGGGGACGGGATTACGAGCAGTACTTC. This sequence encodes CASSAGGRDYEQYF.

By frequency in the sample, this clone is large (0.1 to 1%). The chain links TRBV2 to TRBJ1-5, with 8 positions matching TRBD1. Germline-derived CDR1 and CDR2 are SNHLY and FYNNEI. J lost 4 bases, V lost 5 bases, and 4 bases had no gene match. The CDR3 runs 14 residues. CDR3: CASSLDRVNQPQHF. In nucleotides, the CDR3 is TGTGCCAGCAGTCTGGACAGGGTGAATCAGCCCCAGCATTTT.

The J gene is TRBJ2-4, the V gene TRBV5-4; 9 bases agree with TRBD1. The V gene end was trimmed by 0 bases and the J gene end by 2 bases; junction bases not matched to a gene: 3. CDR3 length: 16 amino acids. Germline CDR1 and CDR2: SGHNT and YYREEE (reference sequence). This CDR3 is CASSLVTGGTKNIQYF. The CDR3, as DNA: TGTGCCAGCAGCTTGGTGACAGGGGGAACCAAAAACATTCAGTACTTC.

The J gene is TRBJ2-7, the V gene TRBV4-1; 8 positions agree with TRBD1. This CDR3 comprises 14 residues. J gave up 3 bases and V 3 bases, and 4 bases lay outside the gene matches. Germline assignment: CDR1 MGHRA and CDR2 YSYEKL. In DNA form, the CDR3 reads TGCGCCAGCAGCCATGGACAGGGACTCTACGAGCAGTACTTC. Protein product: CASSHGQGLYEQYF.